This T cell receptor (beta chain) was captured in a study of long-term antiretroviral therapy in people with HIV. The study, taken as a whole, reports: Increased diversity was seen after ART, yet it remained lower than in transplant donor controls. Pre-ART clonal expansions dominated every time point's repertoire.

Turning to this clone: Its specificity is not known.

Sequencing used immunoSEQ v3.0 at survey level. The table came from immunoSEQ multiplex PCR; TCRdb's copy has only in-frame clones and leaves some out. The table lists some 40,000 clones, 86% of them singletons. The length of the CDR3 is 16 residues. V was pared by 5 bases and J by 5 bases, with 18 bases between. In germline, CDR1 is SEHNR, CDR2 FQNEAQ (reference sequence). The chain joins TRBV7-9 to TRBJ1-4, with a possible D match to TRBD1 (6 bases). The receptor comes from a woman between 45 and 60 years old with HIV. The sample here was unsorted PBMCs, taken 1.2 years after starting antiretroviral therapy. CDR3 nucleotide sequence: TGTGCCAGCAGCCCTAGGCGGGACACACAAAATGAAAAACTGTTTTTT. It specifies CASSPRRDTQNEKLFF.